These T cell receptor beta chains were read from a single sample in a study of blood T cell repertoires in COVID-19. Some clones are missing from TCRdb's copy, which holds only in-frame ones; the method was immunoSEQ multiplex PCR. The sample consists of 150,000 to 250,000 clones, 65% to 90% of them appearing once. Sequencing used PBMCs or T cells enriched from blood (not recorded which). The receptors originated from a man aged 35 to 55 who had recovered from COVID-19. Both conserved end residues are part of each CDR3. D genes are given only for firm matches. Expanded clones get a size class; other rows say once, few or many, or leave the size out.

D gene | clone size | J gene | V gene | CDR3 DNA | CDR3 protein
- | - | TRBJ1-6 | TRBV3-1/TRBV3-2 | TGTGCCAGCAGCACCGGCGGGGGGGAGTTAGATTCACCCCTCCACTTT | CASSTGGGELDSPLHF
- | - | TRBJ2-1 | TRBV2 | TGTGCCAGCAGTGATTCAGGGATCTACAATGAGCAGTTCTTC | CASSDSGIYNEQFF
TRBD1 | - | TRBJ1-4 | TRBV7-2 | TGTGCCAGCAGCCCGAGACAGGGGGAGGATGAAAAACTGTTTTTT | CASSPRQGEDEKLFF
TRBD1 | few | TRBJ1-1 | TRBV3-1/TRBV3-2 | TGTGCCAGCAGCCAGGGGGGACAGGGTGGATCTGAAGCTTTCTTT | CASSQGGQGGSEAFF
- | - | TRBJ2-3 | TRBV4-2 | TGTGCCAGCAGCCAAGGTCGAGGCACAGATACGCAGTATTTT | CASSQGRGTDTQYF
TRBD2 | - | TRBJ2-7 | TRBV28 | TGTGCCAGCAGTTTAAGGCTAGCGGGTCTCGACGAGCAGTACTTC | CASSLRLAGLDEQYF
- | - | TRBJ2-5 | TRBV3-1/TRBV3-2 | TGTGCCAGCAGCCTTCCCCAGGCGCAAGAGACCCAGTACTTC | CASSLPQAQETQYF
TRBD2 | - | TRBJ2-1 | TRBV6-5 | TGTGCCAGCAGCCGCGGACTAGCGGTCTACAATGAGCAGTTCTTC | CASSRGLAVYNEQFF
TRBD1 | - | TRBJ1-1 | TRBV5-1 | TGCGCCAGCAGCTTGGCCCAACAGGGGGCAGGTACTGAAGCTTTCTTT | CASSLAQQGAGTEAFF
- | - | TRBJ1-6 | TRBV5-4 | TGTGCCAGCAGCTTGCACGGGGGTTCAGATAATTCACCCCTCCACTTT | CASSLHGGSDNSPLHF
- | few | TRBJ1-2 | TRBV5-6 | TGTGCCAGCAGCCCCGAGGTCTTAAGTAGTAACTATGGCTACACCTTC | CASSPEVLSSNYGYTF
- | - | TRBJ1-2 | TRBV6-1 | TGTGCCAGCAGTCCTTCGACAGACCGCCTCTATGGCTACACCTTC | CASSPSTDRLYGYTF
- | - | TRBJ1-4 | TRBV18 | TGTGCCAGCTCACCAGGGTTGACAGAATATGAAAAACTGTTTTTT | CASSPGLTEYEKLFF
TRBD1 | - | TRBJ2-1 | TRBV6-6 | TGTGCCAGCAGCTCGCAGGGGGATTCCTACAATGAGCAGTTCTTC | CASSSQGDSYNEQFF
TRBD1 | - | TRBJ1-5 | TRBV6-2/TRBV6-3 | TGTGCCAGCAGTTACTCGGCAGGGGGACAGCCCCAGCATTTT | CASSYSAGGQPQHF
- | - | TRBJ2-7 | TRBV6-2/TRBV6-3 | TGTGCCAGCAGTTATGCCCCCACAGGCTACGAGCAGTACTTC | CASSYAPTGYEQYF
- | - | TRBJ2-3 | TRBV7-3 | TGTGCCAGCAGCTCGACTAGCACAGATACGCAGTATTTT | CASSSTSTDTQYF
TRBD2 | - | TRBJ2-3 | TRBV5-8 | TGTGCCAGCAGAAGACTAGCGGGAGGATATACGCAGTATTTT | CASRRLAGGYTQYF
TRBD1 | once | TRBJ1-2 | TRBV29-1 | TGCAGCCTTGGGAGGGTCGTACAGGGGGCTTCTAACTATGGCTACACCTTC | CSLGRVVQGASNYGYTF
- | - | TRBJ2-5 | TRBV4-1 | TGCGCCAGCAGCCAACAAGACAACCGTCAAGAGACCCAGTACTTC | CASSQQDNRQETQYF
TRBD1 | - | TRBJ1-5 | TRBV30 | TGTGCCTGGAGTGGAGGAGGGGGCAGTCAGCCCCAGCATTTT | CAWSGGGGSQPQHF
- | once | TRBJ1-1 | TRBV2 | TGTGCCAGCAGGTTCGGAGAGAACACTGAAGCTTTCTTT | CASRFGENTEAFF
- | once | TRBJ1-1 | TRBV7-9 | TGTGCCAGCAGCTCGCCAGGGGACATGAACACTGAAGCTTTCTTT | CASSSPGDMNTEAFF
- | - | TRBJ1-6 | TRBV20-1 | TGCAGTGCTAGTGCCTCCGGGTCCTCCAATTCACCCCTCCACTTT | CSASASGSSNSPLHF
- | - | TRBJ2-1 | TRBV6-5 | TGTGCCAGCAGTTACTCAAGTAGCGGTTCCTACAATGAGCAGTTCTTC | CASSYSSSGSYNEQFF
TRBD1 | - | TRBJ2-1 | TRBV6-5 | TGTGCCACCCTCGCCCGACAGGGGGCTTGGAATGAGCAGTTCTTC | CATLARQGAWNEQFF
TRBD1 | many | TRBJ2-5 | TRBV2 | TGTGCCAGCAGGGGGGACAGAGAACTTGAGACCCAGTACTTC | CASRGDRELETQYF
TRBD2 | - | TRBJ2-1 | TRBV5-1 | TGCGCCAGCAGCTTAAGCGGGAGTAGGAATGAGCAGTTCTTC | CASSLSGSRNEQFF
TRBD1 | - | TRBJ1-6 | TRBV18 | TGTGCCAGCTCACAGGGGGCTAGCTCCTATAATTCACCCCTCCACTTT | CASSQGASSYNSPLHF
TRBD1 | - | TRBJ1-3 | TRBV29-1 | TGCAGCGTCTCCAATCGACAGGGGGGAAACACCATATATTTT | CSVSNRQGGNTIYF
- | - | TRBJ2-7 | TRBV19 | TGTGCCAGTAGCAGCCTGAGGAACGAGCAGTACTTC | CASSSLRNEQYF
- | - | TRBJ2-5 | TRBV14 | TGTGCCAGCAGCCTGAGGGCCGGTCCGGTTGGGGAGACCCAGTACTTC | CASSLRAGPVGETQYF
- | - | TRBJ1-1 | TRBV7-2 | TGTGCCAGCAGCTTCCCAGGAACTGAAGCTTTCTTT | CASSFPGTEAFF
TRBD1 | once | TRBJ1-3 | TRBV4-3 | TGCGCCAGCAGCCCATCCCCCACAGGGGGCTCTGGAAACACCATATATTTT | CASSPSPTGGSGNTIYF
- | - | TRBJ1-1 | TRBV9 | TGTGCCAGCAGCGGGGGACACCCGGACACTGAAGCTTTCTTT | CASSGGHPDTEAFF
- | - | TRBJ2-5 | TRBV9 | TGTGCCAGCAGCCCGCGCCCGGCTCCCGAAGAGGGGACCCAGTACTTC | CASSPRPAPEEGTQYF
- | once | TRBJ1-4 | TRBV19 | TGTGCCAGTAGTATAATTGGACAGTTAAACGAAAAACTGTTTTTT | CASSIIGQLNEKLFF
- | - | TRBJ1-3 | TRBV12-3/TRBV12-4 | TGTGCCAGCAGTCCCATCGGTGGAAACACCATATATTTT | CASSPIGGNTIYF
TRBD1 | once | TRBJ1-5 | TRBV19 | TGTGCCAGTAGTATGGACAGGGATCAGCCCCAGCATTTT | CASSMDRDQPQHF
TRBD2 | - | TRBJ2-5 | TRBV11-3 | TGTGCCAGCAGCTCGGGTAGCGGGAGTGGGGAGACCCAGTACTTC | CASSSGSGSGETQYF
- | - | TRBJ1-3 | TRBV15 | TGTGCCACCAGCAGAGCGCCTTCAGGGGTGGAAGGAAACACCATATATTTT | CATSRAPSGVEGNTIYF
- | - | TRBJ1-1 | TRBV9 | TGTGCCAGCAGCCCAGGCGGGGGTTCCACTGAAGCTTTCTTT | CASSPGGGSTEAFF
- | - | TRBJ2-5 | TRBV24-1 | TGTGCCACCAGTGATGCGGCAGATACCTCACCGGGGACCCAGTACTTC | CATSDAADTSPGTQYF
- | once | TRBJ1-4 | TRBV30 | TGTGCCTGGAGCTGGGGCAGGGAAAAACTGTTTTTT | CAWSWGREKLFF
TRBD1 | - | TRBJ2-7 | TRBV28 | TGTGCCAGCGGATGGGACAGCTCCTACGAGCAGTACTTC | CASGWDSSYEQYF
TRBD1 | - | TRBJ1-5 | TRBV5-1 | TGCGCCAGCAGCGAGAGCGGGACAGGGGGCAATCAGCCCCAGCATTTT | CASSESGTGGNQPQHF
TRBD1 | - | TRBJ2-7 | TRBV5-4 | TGTGCCAGCAGCCCGGGACAGGGGAATTCCCACGAGCAGTACTTC | CASSPGQGNSHEQYF
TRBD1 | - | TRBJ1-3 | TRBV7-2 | TGTGCCAGCAGCTTAGTTGCAGGGGGCTCTGGAAACACCATATATTTT | CASSLVAGGSGNTIYF
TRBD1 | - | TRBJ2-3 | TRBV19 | TGTGCCAGTCAACAGGGGCCTCAAACAGATACGCAGTATTTT | CASQQGPQTDTQYF
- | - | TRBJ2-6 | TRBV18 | TGTGCCAGCTCACCATTACTAGGTTATGTCGCCGGGGCCAACGTCCTGACTTTC | CASSPLLGYVAGANVLTF
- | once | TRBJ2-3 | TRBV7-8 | TGTGCCAGCAGCTCCCGTTTTCTCGGTCAGGGCACAGATACGCAGTATTTT | CASSSRFLGQGTDTQYF
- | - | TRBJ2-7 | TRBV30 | TGTGCCTCCACACCTCGGATGGCAGGGGCCTACGAGCAGTACTTC | CASTPRMAGAYEQYF
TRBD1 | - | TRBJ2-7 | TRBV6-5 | TGTGCCAGCATTTCAGGACAGGGGTTGTACGAGCAGTACTTC | CASISGQGLYEQYF
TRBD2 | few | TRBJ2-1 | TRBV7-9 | TGTGCCAGCAGCTTCGCTAGCGGGAGAAATGAGCAGTTCTTC | CASSFASGRNEQFF
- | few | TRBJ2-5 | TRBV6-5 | TGTGCCAGCAGTTACTCGGGGGAGGTATCCCAGTACTTC | CASSYSGEVSQYF
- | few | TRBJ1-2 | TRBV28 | TGTGCCAGCAGCTACCCCTATGGCTACACCTTC | CASSYPYGYTF
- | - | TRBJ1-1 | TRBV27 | TGTGCCAGCAGTTCGCCAGGGGCTAACACTGAAGCTTTCTTT | CASSSPGANTEAFF
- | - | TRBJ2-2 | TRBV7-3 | TGTGCCAGCAGCTTTAACGCCGGCACCGGGGAGCTGTTTTTT | CASSFNAGTGELFF
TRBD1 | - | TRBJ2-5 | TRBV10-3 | TGTGCCACCTCGGACAGGGCGGAGACCCAGTACTTC | CATSDRAETQYF